This T cell receptor beta chain originates from a study of OX40 agonist ivuxolimab in advanced cancers. In the study overall: Patients with prior anti-PD-1, anti-PD-L1 or anti-CTLA-4 therapy were eligible; 35% to 45% had some. General study results and limits: On average, CD8+ T cells had more expanded clones than CD4+.

The CDR3 has 14 residues. V was clipped by 6 bases and J by 2 bases; unmatched bases: 5. Germline CDR1 MDHEN, CDR2 SYDVKM. Note on this clone: Antigen: not known.

The assay was immunoSEQ multiplex PCR, and TCRdb's table has in-frame clones only and misses some. The sample lists 26,000 or so clones, roughly 89% seen once, with 15% to 20% in the top ten. Sequencing was performed on CD4+ or CD8+ T cells sorted from blood, taken in a trial of the OX40 agonist ivuxolimab. This rearrangement joins TRBV28 to TRBJ2-7; TRBD1 aligns across 9 bases. The sequence was obtained from an adult with an advanced solid tumor such as melanoma, head and neck, liver or kidney cancer. The CDR3 coding sequence is TGTGCCAGCAGGGAGGACAGGGGACCCTACGAGCAGTACTTC. It specifies CASREDRGPYEQYF.